One sample yielded the 23 T cell receptor beta chains listed below, sequenced in a study of CD8 T cells in ankylosing spondylitis. Study-wide results and caveats: A motif in TCR beta, a set of 8 or 9 highly homologous variants, appeared characteristic of ankylosing spondylitis blood.

TCRdb re-derived calls from the 5' RACE reads in MiXCR, one entry per CDR3 protein. The sample lists 220,000 or so distinct CDR3 sequences, 18% seen once, with roughly 46% in the top ten. These receptors are not linked to any known antigen. Sequencing used blood, either unsorted or a sorted T cell fraction (not recorded which). The receptors originated from a male donor with ankylosing spondylitis.

The rearrangement links TRBV5-1 to TRBJ1-2; 9 nucleotides match TRBD1. This CDR3 spans 14 amino acids. Trimming took 4 bases from V and 8 from J; bases not matched to a gene: 9. CDR1 SGHRS and CDR2 YFSETQ come from the germline V gene. This CDR3 reads CASSPGQGRGGYTF. In DNA, the CDR3 is TGCGCCAGCAGCCCAGGACAGGGGAGAGGAGGCTACACCTTC.

V is TRBV27 and J is TRBJ2-6, with D uncertain. V lost 8 bases and J 9 bases, leaving 11 bases between the germline ends. Germline values: CDR1 MNHEY, CDR2 SMNVEV (reference sequence). This CDR3 contains 12 residues. The CDR3 DNA is TGTGCCAGCCAAGATCTCGACAACGTCCTGACTTTC. Protein sequence: CASQDLDNVLTF.

The chain combines TRBV12-3 or TRBV12-4 with TRBJ2-1; D not resolved. The CDR3 consists of 13 residues. The V end was cut by 6 bases, the J end by 3 bases, with 9 bases between. The CDR3 nucleotides read TGTGCCAGCAGGAGTACTAACTACAATGAGCAGTTCTTC. Translation gives CASRSTNYNEQFF.

Many counts were recorded for this clonotype. The V gene is TRBV28, the J gene TRBJ2-3; TRBD2 agrees at 7 bases. CDR3 length equals 18 residues. Germline CDR1 MDHEN, CDR2 SYDVKM. The V segment lost 7 bases and the J segment 2 bases; nucleotides outside the gene matches: 18. This chain's CDR3 is CASNRGELWGDSTDTQYF. The CDR3 DNA reads as TGTGCCAGCAACCGGGGGGAATTATGGGGGGACTCCACAGATACGCAGTATTTT.

This clonotype was counted between two and nine times. The V gene is TRBV4-1, the J gene TRBJ2-7; 14 bases align to TRBD2. Losses at the gene ends were 1 base for V and 1 base for J; bases not matched to a gene: 6. The CDR3 length is 18 residues. From germline, CDR1 is MGHRA and CDR2 YSYEKL. This CDR3 is CASSQAGLAGDPSYEQYF. CDR3 nucleotides: TGCGCCAGCAGCCAAGCGGGACTAGCGGGGGACCCATCCTACGAGCAGTACTTC.

The chain joins TRBV11-2 to TRBJ1-4; no clear D. The CDR3 consists of 15 residues. V shed 7 bases and J shed 0 bases, with 12 bases lying between them. Per germline, CDR1 SGHAT and CDR2 FQNNGV. The CDR3 DNA reads as TGTGCCAGCACCTCCTTAGGAGCAACTAATGAAAAACTGTTTTTT. This gives the protein CASTSLGATNEKLFF.

This clonotype was recorded a few times. V is TRBV7-6 and J is TRBJ2-7, with a possible D match to TRBD1 (5 bases). V lost 1 base, J lost 0 bases, and 7 bases lay in between. This CDR3 is 14 amino acids long. Germline-derived CDR1 and CDR2 are SGHVS and FNYEAQ. CDR3 protein: CASSLGQLSYEQYF. Here the CDR3 DNA reads TGTGCCAGCAGCTTAGGACAGCTCTCCTACGAGCAGTACTTC.

The chain recombines TRBV5-1 with TRBJ2-7; 12 bases are shared with TRBD1. This CDR3 has 15 amino acids. Germline CDR1 reads SGHRS; CDR2 reads YFSETQ. Losses at the gene ends were 3 bases for V and 4 bases for J; bases not matched to a gene: 5. The CDR3 DNA follows: TGCGCCAGCAGCTGGGCGGGACAGGGGGCTTACGAGCAGTACTTC. This translates into CASSWAGQGAYEQYF. The whole variable domain, remainder taken from reference TRBV5-1 and TRBJ2-7, is KAGVTQTPRYLIKTRGQQVTLSCSPISGHRSVSWYQQTPGQGLQFLFEYFSETQRNKGNFPGRFSGRQFSNSRSEMNVSTLELGDSALYLCASSWAGQGAYEQYFGPGTRLTVT.

This clonotype showed up just a few times. In DNA, the CDR3 is TGTGCCAGCTCAACTCGGACCACTCCAAACACCGGGGAGCTGTTTTTT. Amino acids: CASSTRTTPNTGELFF. The chain uses TRBV18 and TRBJ2-2; D gene ambiguous. The CDR3 is 16 amino acids. Germline V gene sequence: CDR1 KGHSH, CDR2 LQKENI. V lost 5 bases, J lost 2 bases, and 15 bases lay in between. Combining the CDR3 with reference TRBV18 and TRBJ2-2 gives the whole variable domain NAGVMQNPRHLVRRRGQEARLRCSPMKGHSHVYWYRQLPEEGLKFMVYLQKENIIDESGMPKERFSAEFPKEGPSILRIQQVVRGDSAAYFCASSTRTTPNTGELFFGEGSRLTVL.

The table lists this clonotype with a few counts. The chain recombines TRBV5-5 with TRBJ2-1; tentative D call: TRBD2 (5 bases). V lost 0 bases and J lost 8, with 9 bases in between. The germline V gene encodes CDR1 SGHKS and CDR2 YYEKEE (reference sequence). The CDR3 is 13 residues long. Here the CDR3 DNA reads TGTGCCAGCAGCTTGGGACCCGGGGATGAGCAGTTCTTC. As protein: CASSLGPGDEQFF.

The sample holds a few counts of this clonotype. This chain joins TRBV4-1 and TRBJ2-4; the D gene is possibly TRBD2 (5 bases). Germline V lookup: CDR1 MGHRA, CDR2 YSYEKL. The CDR3 length is 16 residues. V lost 1 base and J 5 bases, leaving 15 bases between the germline ends. CDR3: CASSQVQFSAENIQYF. CDR3 DNA: TGCGCCAGCAGCCAAGTTCAATTTAGCGCCGAAAACATTCAGTACTTC.

This clonotype was found a few times. The chain couples TRBV27 to TRBJ1-1; D may be TRBD1 (5 bases). CDR3 length equals 13 residues. The germline V gene encodes CDR1 MNHEY and CDR2 SMNVEV (reference sequence). V lost 7 bases and J 4 bases, leaving 13 bases between the germline ends. CDR3 protein: CASKWAGGTEAFF. The CDR3 coding sequence is TGTGCCAGCAAGTGGGCCGGGGGCACTGAAGCTTTCTTT.

The chain joins TRBV5-1 to TRBJ2-2; possible D gene TRBD2, 5 bases. Germline assignment: CDR1 SGHRS and CDR2 YFSETQ. V dropped 4 bases and J dropped 2 bases, with 15 bases sitting between them. The CDR3 runs 16 residues. CDR3 bases: TGCGCCAGCAGCGAGGACGGGAACCCTAACACCGGGGAGCTGTTTTTT. Encoded protein: CASSEDGNPNTGELFF.

This clonotype was counted at least ten times. The chain is built from TRBV12-3 or TRBV12-4 and TRBJ2-3, with D hard to call. With 4 bases removed from V and 4 bases from J, the gap between germline ends came to 3 bases. There are 11 residues in the CDR3. CDR3 loop: CASSSPDTQYF. CDR3 nucleotide sequence: TGTGCCAGCAGTTCCCCAGATACGCAGTATTTT.

CDR3 DNA sequence: TGTGCCAGCAGTGTCCCACGACTAGCGGGAGGGTCTGGGGCCAACGTCCTGACTTTC. As protein: CASSVPRLAGGSGANVLTF. V gene TRBV6-1 combines with J gene TRBJ2-6, with 14 bases that match TRBD2. Germline-derived CDR1 and CDR2 are MNHNS and SASEGT. Unmatched junction bases numbered 6, after V lost 4 bases and J lost 1 base. This CDR3 has 19 residues.

This clonotype turned up a few times. The chain uses TRBV7-9 and TRBJ2-7; D unclear. The CDR3 is 12 residues long. The V end was cut by 3 bases, the J end by 5 bases, with 8 bases between. Germline V CDR1 and CDR2: SEHNR, FQNEAQ (reference sequence). CDR3 protein: CASSLSRNEQYF. CDR3 bases: TGTGCCAGCAGCTTGTCTCGTAACGAGCAGTACTTC.

This clonotype was found a few times. This chain links TRBV10-2 with TRBJ2-7; D uncertain. Germline V gene sequence: CDR1 WSHSY, CDR2 SAAADI. The CDR3 contains 14 residues. V lost 3 bases to trimming and J lost 2 bases, with 11 bases between them. This CDR3 reads CASSDGQATYEQYF. CDR3 nucleotides: TGCGCCAGCAGTGACGGGCAGGCTACCTACGAGCAGTACTTC.

This clonotype turned up a few times. The rearrangement uses TRBV20-1 and TRBJ2-2; no reliable D call. The V gene's germline CDR1 is DFQATT and CDR2 SNEGSKA (reference sequence). V lost 1 base to trimming and J lost 5 bases, with 8 bases between them. There are 13 residues in the CDR3. The CDR3 DNA follows: TGCAGTGCTAGAGTTGAGGAAACCGGGGAGCTGTTTTTT. Its protein is CSARVEETGELFF.

The chain employs TRBV27 and TRBJ2-1; the match to TRBD2 covers 9 bases. The CDR3 loop spans 15 amino acids. Germline-derived CDR1 and CDR2 are MNHEY and SMNVEV (reference sequence). With 7 bases clipped from V and 5 bases from J, the junction kept 9 bases outside the gene matches. In nucleotides, the CDR3 is TGTGCCAGCAAAGCGATGCTAGCGGGGAACAATGAGCAGTTCTTC. Its translation is CASKAMLAGNNEQFF.

This clonotype was recorded many times. The J gene is TRBJ1-2, the V gene TRBV5-1; D is ambiguous. Deletions cut 0 bases from V and 4 bases from J, with 13 bases between. This CDR3 comprises 15 residues. CDR1 and CDR2 from the germline V gene are SGHRS and YFSETQ. The CDR3 bases are TGCGCCAGCAGCTTGGGGTCGGGAGACCCCTATGGCTACACCTTC. Amino acids: CASSLGSGDPYGYTF.

This clonotype was observed a handful of times. The rearrangement uses TRBV6-5 and TRBJ2-5; TRBD1 or TRBD2 may be the D gene (6 bases each). CDR1 is MNHEY and CDR2 is SVGAGI in the germline V gene. V was pared by 7 bases and J by 4 bases, with 16 bases between. The CDR3 consists of 14 residues. The CDR3 reads CASICPTGAETQYF. CDR3 nucleotides: TGTGCCAGCATTTGTCCTACGGGGGCAGAGACCCAGTACTTC.

The table lists this clonotype with a few counts. The chain employs TRBV9 and TRBJ2-5; TRBD2 aligns across 12 bases. Germline V gene data show CDR1 as SGDLS and CDR2 as YYNGEE. The CDR3 has 17 amino acids. V lost 1 base and J lost 0; bases outside the gene matches: 4. CDR3 residues: CASSVLGLAGYQETQYF. The CDR3 DNA sequence: TGTGCCAGCAGCGTACTGGGACTAGCGGGCTACCAAGAGACCCAGTACTTC. The variable domain in full, completed from reference TRBV9 and TRBJ2-5, reads DSGVTQTPKHLITATGQRVTLRCSPRSGDLSVYWYQQSLDQGLQFLIQYYNGEERAKGNILERFSAQQFPDLHSELNLSSLELGDSALYFCASSVLGLAGYQETQYFGPGTRLLVL.

This clonotype was seen a few times. The germline gene is not matched at one end of the junction; a read error may be the cause. The chain has TRBV28 and TRBJ2-1, with D possibly matching TRBD2 (5 bases). The germline gives CDR1 MDHEN, CDR2 SYDVKM. This CDR3 region has 15 residues. DNA for the CDR3: TGTGTCAGCCAATATAGCGTCAGCTCCTACAATGAGCAGTTCTTC. Translated: CVSQYSVSSYNEQFF.